Following are 3 T cell receptor beta chains from one sample sequenced in a study of shared clonotypes between healthy human individuals. Only in-frame clones appear in the TCRdb table, and some are missing; sequencing was by immunoSEQ multiplex PCR. Among fewer than 3 million clones listed, under 95% were seen once. The sequencing sample was made of naive CD4+ T cells from PBMCs. Regarding subset: CD45RA+ positively selected. These receptors were collected from a young man in good health. Some clones in this sample may be carry-over from other donors' samples.

The genes are TRBV28 and TRBJ1-5; weak D call: TRBD1 (6 bases). CDR1 and CDR2 from the germline V gene are MDHEN and SYDVKM. V lost 7 bases and J lost 4, with 14 bases in between. This CDR3 comprises 14 residues. CDR3: CASNSGARNQPQHF. The DNA of the CDR3 is TGTGCCAGCAACTCAGGGGCGAGGAATCAGCCCCAGCATTTT.

The chain uses TRBV5-1 and TRBJ2-3, with 9 nucleotides matching TRBD2. Germline CDR1 is SGHRS and CDR2 is YFSETQ. V was clipped by 0 bases and J by 4 bases; unmatched bases: 6. The CDR3 has 16 residues. The CDR3 loop reads CASSLGGGRASDTQYF. The CDR3 DNA is TGCGCCAGCAGCTTGGGAGGCGGGAGGGCATCAGATACGCAGTATTTT.

In the case of this clone: The sample contains more than one DNA sequence encoding this CDR3. This rearrangement joins TRBV27 to TRBJ1-4; tentative D call: TRBD1 (6 bases). Between the trimmed V and J ends, which lost 2 bases and 0 bases, there was a span of 7 bases. Germline loops: CDR1 MNHEY, CDR2 SMNVEV (reference sequence). The CDR3 covers 15 residues. Here the CDR3 DNA reads TGTGCCAGCAGTTTAGCAGGGGCAACTAATGAAAAACTGTTTTTT. This sequence encodes CASSLAGATNEKLFF.